This T cell receptor (beta chain) is drawn from a study of Ad26.COV2.S vaccination and SARS-CoV-2 variants. Study outcomes and limitations: Analyses that measured TCR breadth and depth may have underestimated total T cell responses.

Libraries were prepared by immunoSEQ multiplex PCR; TCRdb keeps only in-frame clonotypes and omits some of them. The sample holds some 300,000 clones, about 85% seen once. Stated treatment: 15 to 20 received Ad26.COV2.S at low or high dose, single or two shots; about 5 received placebo; per-sample allocation not given. Sampling was done on day 63 after the first vaccine or placebo injection. Remarks on this clone: Its antigen remains unknown.

The CDR3 runs 16 residues. V lost 6 bases and J lost 2; bases outside the gene matches: 10. Germline V CDR1 and CDR2: SNHLY, FYNNEI. The material was peripheral blood, obtained in a trial of Ad26.COV2.S vaccine versus placebo. The chain couples TRBV2 to TRBJ1-5, with 7 bases that match TRBD1. The source is a person between 18 and 65 years old who received the Ad26.COV2.S COVID-19 vaccine or a placebo. The CDR3 sequence: CASRESQGWGNQPQHF. The CDR3 region has the DNA TGTGCCAGCAGGGAATCACAGGGGTGGGGCAATCAGCCCCAGCATTTT. The complete variable domain, with remaining parts taken from reference TRBV2 and TRBJ1-5, reads EPEVTQTPSHQVTQMGQEVILRCVPISNHLYFYWYRQILGQKVEFLVSFYNNEISEKSEIFDDQFSVERPDGSNFTLKIRSTKLEDSAMYFCASRESQGWGNQPQHFGDGTRLSIL.